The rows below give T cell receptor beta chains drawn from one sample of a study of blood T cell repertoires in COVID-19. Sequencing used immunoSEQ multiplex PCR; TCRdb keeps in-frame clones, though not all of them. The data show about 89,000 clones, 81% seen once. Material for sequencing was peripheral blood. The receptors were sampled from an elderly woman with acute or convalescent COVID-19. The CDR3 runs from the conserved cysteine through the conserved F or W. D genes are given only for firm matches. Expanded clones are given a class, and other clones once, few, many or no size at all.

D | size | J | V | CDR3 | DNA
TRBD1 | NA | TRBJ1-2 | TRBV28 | CASRPQGALGYTF | TGTGCCAGCAGACCCCAGGGGGCGCTTGGCTACACCTTC
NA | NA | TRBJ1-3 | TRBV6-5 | CASSNRDHSGNTIYF | TGTGCCAGCAGCAACAGGGACCACTCTGGAAACACCATATATTTT
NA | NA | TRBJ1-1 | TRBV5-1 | CASSLDRGMNTEAFF | TGCGCCAGCAGCTTGGATCGGGGTATGAACACTGAAGCTTTCTTT
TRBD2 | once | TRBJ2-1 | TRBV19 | CASSIAGGAYNEQFF | TGTGCCAGTAGTATAGCCGGGGGGGCTTACAATGAGCAGTTCTTC
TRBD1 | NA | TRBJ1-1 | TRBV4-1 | CASSQDHWTGAEAFF | TGCGCCAGCAGCCAAGATCATTGGACAGGGGCCGAAGCTTTCTTT
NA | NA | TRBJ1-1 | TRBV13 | CASSRRAEAFF | TGTGCCAGCAGCCGCAGGGCTGAAGCTTTCTTT
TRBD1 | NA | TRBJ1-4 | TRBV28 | CASRAQGQGSEKLFF | TGTGCCAGCCGGGCCCAGGGACAGGGAAGTGAAAAACTGTTTTTT
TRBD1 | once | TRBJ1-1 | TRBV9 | CASSIRDRAWGTEAFF | TGTGCCAGCAGCATCCGGGACAGGGCCTGGGGCACTGAAGCTTTCTTT
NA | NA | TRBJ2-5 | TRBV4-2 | CASSPGLAQETQYF | TGTGCCAGCAGCCCGGGACTGGCCCAAGAGACCCAGTACTTC
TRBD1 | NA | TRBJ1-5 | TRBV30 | CAWSAGGQPQHF | TGTGCCTGGAGTGCAGGGGGTCAGCCCCAGCATTTT
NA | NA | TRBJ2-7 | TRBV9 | CASSVGLNEQYF | TGTGCCAGCAGCGTAGGACTCAACGAGCAGTACTTC
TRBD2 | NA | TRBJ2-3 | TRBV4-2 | CASSQATSPSGGRDTQYF | TGTGCCAGCAGCCAAGCCACGAGTCCTAGCGGGGGACGAGATACGCAGTATTTT
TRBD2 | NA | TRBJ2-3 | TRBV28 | CASSRSSGGAIDTQYF | TGTGCCAGCAGCCGATCTAGCGGGGGGGCAATAGATACGCAGTATTTT
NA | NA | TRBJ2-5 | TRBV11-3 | CASSLGAGPQETQYF | TGTGCCAGCAGCTTAGGGGCAGGCCCACAAGAGACCCAGTACTTC
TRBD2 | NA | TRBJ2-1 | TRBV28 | CASSSGLAGVLEQFF | TGTGCCAGCAGTTCCGGACTAGCGGGGGTGCTTGAGCAGTTCTTC
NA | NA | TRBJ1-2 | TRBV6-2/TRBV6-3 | CASSPSPTGGINYGYTF | TGTGCCAGCAGTCCCTCCCCGACGGGTGGAATTAACTATGGCTACACCTTC
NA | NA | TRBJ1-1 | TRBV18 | CASSQGGVNTEAFF | TGTGCCAGCTCACAGGGCGGGGTGAACACTGAAGCTTTCTTT
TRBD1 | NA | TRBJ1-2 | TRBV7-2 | CASSIYRGANYGYTF | TGTGCCAGCAGCATCTACAGGGGCGCAAACTATGGCTACACCTTC
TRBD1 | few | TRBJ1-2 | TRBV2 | CARGQGGGYTF | TGTGCCAGAGGACAGGGGGGTGGCTACACCTTC
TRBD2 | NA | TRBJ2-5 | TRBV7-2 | CASSPGAGRETQYF | TGTGCCAGCAGCCCTGGAGCGGGGCGGGAGACCCAGTACTTC
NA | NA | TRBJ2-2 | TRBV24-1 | CATSVAGTTNTGELFF | TGTGCCACCAGTGTAGCCGGGACAACGAACACCGGGGAGCTGTTTTTT
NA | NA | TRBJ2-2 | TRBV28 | CASSRRDTGELFF | TGTGCCAGCAGCCGCAGGGATACCGGGGAGCTGTTTTTT
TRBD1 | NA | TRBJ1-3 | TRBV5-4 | CASSGGTGNGNTIYF | TGTGCCAGCAGCGGCGGGACAGGGAATGGAAACACCATATATTTT
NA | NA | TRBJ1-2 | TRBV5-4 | CASSPGHGTNYGYTF | TGTGCCAGCAGCCCGGGACACGGAACTAACTATGGCTACACCTTC
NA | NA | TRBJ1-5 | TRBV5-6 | CASSLVRPQHF | TGTGCCAGCAGCTTGGTGCGGCCCCAGCATTTT